This TCR beta chain is from a study of shared clonotypes between healthy human individuals. Overall study findings and caveats: Among donors, sharing of clonotypes was expected to be affected by sequencing depth.

The germline CDR1 and CDR2 sequences are SGHVS and FQNEAQ. V gave up 1 base and J gave up 5 bases, with 9 bases separating them. The CDR3 is 14 amino acids. Remarks on this clone: Antigen: not known.

Authors' processing steps: Because ImmunoSEQ provided only junction sequences with no quality scores, the filtering differed. The method was immunoSEQ multiplex PCR; TCRdb's version includes in-frame clones alone and lacks a portion of them. The V and J calls and the clone size are those of that table, but D and trimming were determined from the DNA. Seen here are 600,000 to 750,000 clones, roughly 91% observed once, and the top ten hold roughly 36%. The sequence was collected from a man aged 18 to 35 in good health. Some clones in this sample may be carry-over from other donors' samples. The V and J genes are TRBV7-8 and TRBJ2-1; D unclear. The sample comprised memory CD8+ T cells from PBMCs. The subset: CD45RO+ cells pooled with CCR7-negative TemRA cells. This CDR3 reads CASSLGQIDNEQFF. The CDR3 bases are TGTGCCAGCAGCTTAGGGCAGATAGACAATGAGCAGTTCTTC.